This is a list of T cell receptor beta chains from one sample in a study of response to subunit inactivated influenza vaccine. TCRdb re-derived calls from the RT-PCR reads in MiXCR, one entry per CDR3 protein. This table holds about half a million distinct CDR3 sequences, roughly 23% found once. Material: CD4+ T cells sorted from PBMCs, obtained 4 to 6 days after vaccination. The receptors come from a man between 45 and 60 years old who received an inactivated influenza vaccine. Each CDR3 is given with its conserved first and last residue. Fields, in order: J gene, V gene, CDR3 protein.

j_call: TRBJ1-4
v_call: TRBV7-2
cdr3_aa: CASSLQGGKVPKLFF

j_call: TRBJ2-3
v_call: TRBV29-1
cdr3_aa: CSVEASGRARDTQYF

j_call: TRBJ2-7
v_call: TRBV29-1
cdr3_aa: CSVRPGTGSYEQYF

j_call: TRBJ2-3
v_call: TRBV12-3/TRBV12-4
cdr3_aa: CASTSSGGADTQYF

j_call: TRBJ2-7
v_call: TRBV2
cdr3_aa: CASRNTWSSYEQYF

j_call: TRBJ2-2
v_call: TRBV5-1
cdr3_aa: CASSTDGNTGELFF

j_call: TRBJ1-5
v_call: TRBV7-9
cdr3_aa: CASSLNTLNQPQHF

j_call: TRBJ1-1
v_call: TRBV7-3
cdr3_aa: CASGQGVNTEAFF

j_call: TRBJ2-3
v_call: TRBV12-3/TRBV12-4
cdr3_aa: CASSLRGVGTDTQYF

j_call: TRBJ1-5
v_call: TRBV19
cdr3_aa: CASSIPPLPLHSNQPQHF

j_call: TRBJ2-4
v_call: TRBV5-1
cdr3_aa: CASSLDSKNIQYF

j_call: TRBJ1-5
v_call: TRBV28
cdr3_aa: CASRSMVPDQPQHF

j_call: TRBJ2-7
v_call: TRBV5-1
cdr3_aa: CASSLRGWEQYF

j_call: TRBJ2-7
v_call: TRBV4-2
cdr3_aa: CASSQGSGGSSYEQYF

j_call: TRBJ2-7
v_call: TRBV10-3
cdr3_aa: CAIRTGSEQYF

j_call: TRBJ2-4
v_call: TRBV20-1
cdr3_aa: CSARRPGTENIQYF

j_call: TRBJ2-7
v_call: TRBV20-1
cdr3_aa: CSASSPRTGWDEQYF

j_call: TRBJ2-7
v_call: TRBV7-9
cdr3_aa: CASSLPWGRGRHEQYF

j_call: TRBJ1-6
v_call: TRBV28
cdr3_aa: CASSFGTANSPLHF

j_call: TRBJ2-5
v_call: TRBV15
cdr3_aa: CATSRPGLQETQYF

j_call: TRBJ2-7
v_call: TRBV20-1
cdr3_aa: CSASGEISHYGYEQYF

j_call: TRBJ2-7
v_call: TRBV4-2
cdr3_aa: CASSPQQGEGYEQYF

j_call: TRBJ2-1
v_call: TRBV6-2/TRBV6-3
cdr3_aa: CASRRQGSYNEQFF

j_call: TRBJ2-1
v_call: TRBV12-3/TRBV12-4
cdr3_aa: CASATGGPYNEQFF

j_call: TRBJ1-1
v_call: TRBV29-1
cdr3_aa: CSVLRGLNTEAFF

j_call: TRBJ2-2
v_call: TRBV10-3
cdr3_aa: CAISAPRAKDGELFF

j_call: TRBJ1-3
v_call: TRBV10-3
cdr3_aa: CAISRVGPGSGNTIYF

j_call: TRBJ2-5
v_call: TRBV28
cdr3_aa: CASQVGRVETQYF

j_call: TRBJ2-3
v_call: TRBV9
cdr3_aa: CASSPARHASTDTQYF